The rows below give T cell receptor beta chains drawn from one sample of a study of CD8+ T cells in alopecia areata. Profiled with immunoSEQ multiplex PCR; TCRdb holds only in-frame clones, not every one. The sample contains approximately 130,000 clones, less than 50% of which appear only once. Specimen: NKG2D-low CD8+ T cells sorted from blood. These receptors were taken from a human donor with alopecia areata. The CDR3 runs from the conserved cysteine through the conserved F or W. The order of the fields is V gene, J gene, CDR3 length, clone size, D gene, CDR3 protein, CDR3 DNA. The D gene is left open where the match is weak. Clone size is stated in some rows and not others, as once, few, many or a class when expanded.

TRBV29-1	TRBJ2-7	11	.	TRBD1	CSVVGGGEQYF	TGCAGCGTCGTAGGGGGCGGGGAGCAGTACTTC
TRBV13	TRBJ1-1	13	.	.	CASSLEDGGDAFF	TGTGCCAGCAGCTTAGAAGACGGGGGTGACGCTTTCTTT
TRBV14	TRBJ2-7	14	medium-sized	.	CASSQAGDGYEQYF	TGTGCCAGCAGCCAAGCAGGGGACGGGTACGAGCAGTACTTC
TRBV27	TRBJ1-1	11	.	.	CATHGETEAFF	TGTGCCACCCACGGGGAAACTGAAGCTTTCTTT
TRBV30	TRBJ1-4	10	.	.	CAWSDEKLFF	TGTGCCTGGAGCGATGAAAAACTGTTTTTT
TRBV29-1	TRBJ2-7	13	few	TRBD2	CSVVSGGGYEQYF	TGCAGCGTTGTTTCGGGAGGCGGGTACGAGCAGTACTTC
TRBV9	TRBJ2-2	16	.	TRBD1	CASSAPGTARSGELFF	TGTGCCAGCAGCGCCCCGGGGACAGCCAGGAGTGGGGAGCTGTTTTTT
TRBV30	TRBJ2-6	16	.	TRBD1	CAWSDERGPGANVLTF	TGTGCCTGGAGTGATGAAAGGGGGCCTGGGGCCAACGTCCTGACTTTC
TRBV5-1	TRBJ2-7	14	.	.	CASSPDSTFYEQYF	TGCGCCAGCAGCCCCGACAGCACCTTCTACGAGCAGTACTTC
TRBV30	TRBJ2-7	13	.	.	CAWRKGEAYEQYF	TGTGCCTGGAGGAAAGGAGAAGCGTACGAGCAGTACTTC
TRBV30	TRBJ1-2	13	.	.	CAWSAETAKGYTF	TGTGCCTGGAGCGCGGAGACGGCTAAAGGCTACACCTTC
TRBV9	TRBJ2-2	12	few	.	CASRGDSGELFF	TGTGCCAGCAGGGGAGATAGCGGGGAGCTGTTTTTT
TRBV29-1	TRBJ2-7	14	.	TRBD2	CSVEDGTSEYEQYF	TGCAGCGTTGAAGACGGGACTAGCGAGTACGAGCAGTACTTC
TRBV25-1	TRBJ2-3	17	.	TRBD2	CASSEPSREGSTDTQYF	TGTGCCAGCAGTGAACCTTCTCGGGAGGGCAGCACAGATACGCAGTATTTT
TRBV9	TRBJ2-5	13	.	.	CASSVSPWETQYF	TGTGCCAGCAGCGTTTCCCCGTGGGAGACCCAGTACTTC
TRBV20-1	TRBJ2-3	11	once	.	CSARSTDTQYF	TGCAGTGCTAGGTCCACAGATACGCAGTATTTT
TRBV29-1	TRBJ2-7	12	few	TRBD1	CSGRQGAREQYF	TGCAGCGGTAGACAGGGGGCGCGCGAGCAGTACTTC
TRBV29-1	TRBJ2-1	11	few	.	CSAGLPNEQFF	TGCAGCGCGGGACTGCCGAATGAGCAGTTCTTC
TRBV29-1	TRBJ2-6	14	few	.	CSVASGSGANVLTF	TGCAGCGTCGCGAGTGGCTCTGGGGCCAACGTCCTGACTTTC
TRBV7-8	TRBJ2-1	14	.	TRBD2	CASGPGLADNEQFF	TGTGCCAGCGGGCCGGGACTAGCGGACAATGAGCAGTTCTTC
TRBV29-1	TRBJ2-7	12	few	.	CSVDSRGDEQYF	TGCAGCGTTGATTCCCGGGGCGACGAGCAGTACTTC
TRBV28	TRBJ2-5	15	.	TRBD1	CASSSLQGVQETQYF	TGTGCCAGCAGTTCCCTCCAGGGGGTCCAAGAGACCCAGTACTTC
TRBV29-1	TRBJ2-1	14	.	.	CSVEDWDGGNEQFF	TGCAGCGTTGAAGATTGGGATGGGGGCAATGAGCAGTTCTTC
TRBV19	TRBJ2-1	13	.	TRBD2	CASSARLAGEQFF	TGTGCCAGTAGTGCCAGACTAGCAGGTGAGCAGTTCTTC
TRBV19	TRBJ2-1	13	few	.	CASSYDSFNEQFF	TGTGCCAGTAGTTACGACAGTTTCAATGAGCAGTTCTTC
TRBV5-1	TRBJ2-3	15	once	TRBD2	CASSSTGGGADTQYF	TGCGCCAGCAGCTCCACCGGCGGGGGGGCAGATACGCAGTATTTT
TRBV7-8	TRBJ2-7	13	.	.	CASSLMAWEEQYF	TGTGCCAGCAGCTTAATGGCCTGGGAGGAGCAGTACTTC
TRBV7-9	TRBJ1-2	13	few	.	CASRRTRGYGYTF	TGTGCCAGCAGACGTACAAGGGGCTATGGCTACACCTTC
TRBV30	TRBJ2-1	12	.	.	CAWSGTADEQFF	TGTGCCTGGAGTGGGACCGCGGATGAGCAGTTCTTC
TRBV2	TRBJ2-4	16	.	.	CASSPKVAVAKNIQYF	TGTGCCAGCAGTCCGAAGGTAGCTGTAGCCAAAAACATTCAGTACTTC
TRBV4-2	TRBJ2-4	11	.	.	CASSQGDIQYF	TGTGCCAGCAGCCAAGGTGACATTCAGTACTTC
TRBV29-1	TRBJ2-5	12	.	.	CSVTVFEETQYF	TGCAGCGTGACAGTTTTTGAAGAGACCCAGTACTTC
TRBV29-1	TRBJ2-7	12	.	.	CSVDSGSYEQYF	TGCAGCGTTGATTCGGGCAGCTACGAGCAGTACTTC
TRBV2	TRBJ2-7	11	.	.	CASSDSYEQYF	TGTGCCAGCAGCGACAGCTACGAGCAGTACTTC
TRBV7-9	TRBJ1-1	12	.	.	CASSWGNTEAFF	TGTGCCAGCAGCTGGGGGAACACTGAAGCTTTCTTT
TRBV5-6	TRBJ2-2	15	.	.	CASSLGGGPVGELFF	TGTGCCAGCAGCTTGGGAGGAGGGCCTGTCGGGGAGCTGTTTTTT
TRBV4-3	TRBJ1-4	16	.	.	CASSQDPSQGSEKLFF	TGCGCCAGCAGCCAAGATCCATCGCAGGGGAGTGAAAAACTGTTTTTT
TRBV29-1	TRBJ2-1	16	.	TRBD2	CSVGGLAGGPYNEQFF	TGCAGCGTTGGGGGACTAGCGGGAGGCCCCTACAATGAGCAGTTCTTC
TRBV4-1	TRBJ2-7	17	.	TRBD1	CASSQEDRDSGFYEQYF	TGCGCCAGCAGCCAAGAGGATCGGGACAGTGGCTTCTACGAGCAGTACTTC
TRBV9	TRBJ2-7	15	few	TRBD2	CASSVERGFSYEQYF	TGTGCCAGCAGCGTAGAGCGGGGGTTCTCCTACGAGCAGTACTTC
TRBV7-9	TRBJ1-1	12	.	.	CASSFLWREAFF	TGTGCCAGCAGCTTTCTCTGGAGGGAAGCTTTCTTT
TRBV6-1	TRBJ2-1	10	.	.	CASRGNEQFF	TGTGCCAGCCGGGGGAATGAGCAGTTCTTC
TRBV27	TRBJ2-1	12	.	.	CASSPPDREQFF	TGTGCCAGCAGCCCACCTGACAGGGAGCAGTTCTTC
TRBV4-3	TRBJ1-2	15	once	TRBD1	CASSPTGGWNYGYTF	TGCGCCAGCAGCCCGACAGGGGGCTGGAACTATGGCTACACCTTC
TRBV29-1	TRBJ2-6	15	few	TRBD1	CSVPGTGHGANVLTF	TGCAGCGTTCCCGGGACAGGGCATGGGGCCAACGTCCTGACTTTC
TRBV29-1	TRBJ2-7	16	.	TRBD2	CSVVGTSGNSDYEQYF	TGCAGCGTTGTTGGGACTAGCGGGAATTCGGACTACGAGCAGTACTTC
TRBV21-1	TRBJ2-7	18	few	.	CASSKDAKGAGAPYEQYF	TGTGCCAGCAGCAAAGACGCTAAGGGGGCGGGAGCCCCCTACGAGCAGTACTTC
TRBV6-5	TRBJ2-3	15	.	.	CASSYNGGPADTQYF	TGTGCCAGCAGTTACAACGGGGGGCCAGCAGATACGCAGTATTTT
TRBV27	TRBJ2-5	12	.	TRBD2	CASMGGEETQYF	TGTGCCAGCATGGGGGGGGAAGAGACCCAGTACTTC
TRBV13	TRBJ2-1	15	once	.	CASTLGRRTYNEQFF	TGTGCCAGCACCCTGGGAAGGAGGACCTACAATGAGCAGTTCTTC
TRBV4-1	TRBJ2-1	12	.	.	CASDPGDNEQFF	TGCGCCAGCGATCCGGGAGACAATGAGCAGTTCTTC
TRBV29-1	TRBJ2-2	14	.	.	CSVEKDPLSGELFF	TGCAGCGTTGAGAAGGACCCGCTTTCCGGGGAGCTGTTTTTT
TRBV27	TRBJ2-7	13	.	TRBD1	CASRPGGWYEQYF	TGTGCCAGCAGGCCAGGGGGCTGGTACGAGCAGTACTTC
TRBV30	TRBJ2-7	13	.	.	CAWTIDGAYEQYF	TGTGCCTGGACCATCGACGGGGCCTACGAGCAGTACTTC